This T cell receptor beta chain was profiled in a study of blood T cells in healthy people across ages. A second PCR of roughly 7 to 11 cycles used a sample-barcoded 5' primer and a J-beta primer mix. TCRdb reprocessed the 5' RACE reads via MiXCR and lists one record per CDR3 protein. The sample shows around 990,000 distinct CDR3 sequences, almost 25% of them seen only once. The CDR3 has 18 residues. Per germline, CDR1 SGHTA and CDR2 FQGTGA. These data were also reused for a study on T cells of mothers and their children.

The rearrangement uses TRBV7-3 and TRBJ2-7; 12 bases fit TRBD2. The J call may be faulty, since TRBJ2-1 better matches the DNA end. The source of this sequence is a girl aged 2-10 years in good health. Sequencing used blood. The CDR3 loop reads CASSSTSGGLVLYNEQFF. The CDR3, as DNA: TGTGCCAGCAGCTCAACTAGCGGGGGGCTGGTCCTCTACAATGAGCAGTTCTTC.